The clone carrying this T cell receptor beta chain has just a few counts. Its antigen is currently unknown. TCRdb reanalysed the 5' RACE reads using MiXCR and keeps one entry per CDR3 protein. The sample contains approximately 550,000 distinct CDR3 sequences, about 13% of which appear only once. The data were obtained in a study of T cells after yellow fever vaccination. Study results and limitations: The CD4 and CD8 compartments had a small share of their clonotypes in common.

Unmatched junction bases numbered 17, after V lost 2 bases and J lost 6 bases. This CDR3 is built from 18 residues. From germline, CDR1 is SGHRS and CDR2 YFSETQ. The TCR originated in a man younger than 45 who received the YFV17D yellow fever vaccine. The chain has TRBV5-1 and TRBJ2-3; 8 bases are shared with TRBD1. The sample was PBMCs, taken on the day of the yellow fever booster vaccination. CDR3 protein: CASSFLGPGAGGADTQYF. The CDR3 coding sequence is TGCGCCAGCAGCTTTCTTGGTCCGGGGGCAGGGGGCGCGGATACGCAGTATTTT.